These 23 T cell receptor beta chains were sequenced from one sample in a study of T cells in Graves' hyperthyroidism and ophthalmopathy. Amplified TCR beta CDR3 regions derived from RNA transcripts. Initially, a first-round RT-PCR of the TCR CDR3 employed the HTBI primer set. TCRdb ran MiXCR on the multiplex PCR reads and lists one entry per CDR3 protein. The table records a few hundred thousand distinct CDR3 sequences, roughly 16% of them present only once. Material: blood. These receptor sequences come from a woman in her thirties or forties with Graves' ophthalmopathy.

This clonotype was counted only a few times. The genes are TRBV2 and TRBJ1-2; 10 bases map to TRBD1. The CDR3 contains 14 residues. Germline V gene data show CDR1 as SNHLY and CDR2 as FYNNEI. Germline trimming cut 4 bases from V and 8 bases from J; bases unmatched to any gene: 7. The CDR3 loop reads CASSGQGASNGYTF. The CDR3 coding sequence is TGTGCCAGCAGTGGACAGGGGGCGTCTAACGGCTACACCTTC.

This clonotype came up many times. This rearrangement joins TRBV6-1 to TRBJ2-5; 9 bases fit TRBD2. The CDR3 is made up of 15 amino acids. CDR1 and CDR2 (germline): MNHNS, SASEGT. J was trimmed by 6 bases and V by 6 bases; bases with no gene match: 11. In DNA form, the CDR3 reads TGTGCCAGCAGCTCCACCGGGACTAGCCGACAGACCCAGTACTTC. Its translation: CASSSTGTSRQTQYF.

The J gene is TRBJ2-7, the V gene TRBV7-2; D perhaps matches TRBD2 (5 bases). The CDR3 has 14 residues. CDR1 is SGHTA, CDR2 FQGNSA, per germline. V was clipped by 2 bases and J by 3 bases, with 11 bases between them. This CDR3 reads CASSLFGLYYEQYF. Written as DNA, the CDR3 is TGTGCCAGCAGCTTATTCGGACTTTACTACGAGCAGTACTTC.

The chain uses TRBV14 and TRBJ2-7; D is ambiguous. The CDR3 length is 13 residues. Germline CDR1 is SGHDN and CDR2 is FVKESK. With 4 bases removed from V and 7 bases from J, the gap between germline ends came to 14 bases. The CDR3 here is CASSLFGPSEQYF. Written as DNA, the CDR3 is TGTGCCAGCAGCCTGTTTGGTCCTTCAGAGCAGTACTTC.

This clonotype was recorded a few times. This sequence joins TRBV27 and TRBJ2-1; the D gene is possibly TRBD1 (5 bases). From germline, CDR1 is MNHEY and CDR2 SMNVEV (reference sequence). This CDR3 spans 13 amino acids. Trimming took 5 bases from V and 6 from J, leaving 11 bases between them. In DNA form, the CDR3 reads TGTGCCAGCAGTCCCAGACAGATCAATGAGCAGTTCTTC. Its translation is CASSPRQINEQFF.

The chain is built from TRBV7-2 and TRBJ1-3; no firm D call. Germline loops: CDR1 SGHTA, CDR2 FQGNSA. The CDR3 spans 16 residues. V dropped 1 base and J dropped 0 bases, with 10 bases sitting between them. Here the CDR3 DNA reads TGTGCCAGCAGCTTAGGACCGGCCAACTCTGGAAACACCATATATTTT. Amino acids: CASSLGPANSGNTIYF.

The V call is TRBV20-1, the J call TRBJ1-1; D unresolved. This CDR3 region has 10 residues. V lost 4 bases to trimming and J lost 7 bases, with 7 bases between them. Germline V gene data show CDR1 as DFQATT and CDR2 as SNEGSKA (reference sequence). The CDR3 DNA is TGCAGTGCTATAGGGATTGAAGCTTTCTTT. Protein product: CSAIGIEAFF.

The rearrangement uses TRBV27 and TRBJ1-6; D may be TRBD1 (6 bases). CDR1 is MNHEY and CDR2 is SMNVEV in the germline V gene (reference sequence). V was clipped by 5 bases and J by 6 bases, with 14 bases between them. The length of the CDR3 is 15 residues. The CDR3 loop reads CASSIGQSFNSPLHF. In DNA form, the CDR3 reads TGTGCCAGCAGTATCGGACAGAGTTTTAATTCACCCCTCCACTTT.

This clonotype was counted many times. The chain is built from TRBV20-1 and TRBJ2-7; a possible D gene is TRBD2 (6 bases). The germline V and J ends were trimmed by 4 bases and 2 bases, with 15 bases remaining between them. Germline V gives CDR1 DFQATT, CDR2 SNEGSKA (reference sequence). This CDR3 is 14 amino acids long. CDR3 in DNA: TGCAGTGCTATTTGGGCGGGAAATCCCTACGAGCAGTACTTC. As protein: CSAIWAGNPYEQYF.

V gene TRBV7-9 combines with J gene TRBJ2-2, with unresolved D. With 1 base removed from V and 5 bases from J, the gap between germline ends came to 11 bases. The germline V gene encodes CDR1 SEHNR and CDR2 FQNEAQ (reference sequence). The CDR3 has 15 residues. This CDR3 reads CASSLELGRTGELFF. The CDR3, as DNA: TGTGCCAGCAGCTTAGAGCTAGGACGGACCGGGGAGCTGTTTTTT.

This clonotype was seen at least ten times. V is TRBV3-1 and J is TRBJ2-5, with 11 bases lining up with TRBD2. CDR3 length equals 14 residues. In germline, CDR1 is LGHDT, CDR2 YNNKEL (reference sequence). After removal of 4 bases from V and 4 bases from J, the junction contained 2 bases not matched to a gene. CDR3 DNA sequence: TGTGCCAGCAGCCCAGGGACTAGCGGAGAGACCCAGTACTTC. Protein sequence: CASSPGTSGETQYF.

This rearrangement joins TRBV2 to TRBJ2-2; D unresolved. From germline, CDR1 is SNHLY and CDR2 FYNNEI. The length of the CDR3 is 15 residues. The ends were cut back, 2 bases at V and 3 bases at J, with 10 bases in the middle. CDR3 nucleotide sequence: TGTGCCAGCAGTGAACAACCCCCGGACACCGGGGAGCTGTTTTTT. Its protein is CASSEQPPDTGELFF. Drawing the rest from reference TRBV2 and TRBJ2-2, the complete variable domain is EPEVTQTPSHQVTQMGQEVILRCVPISNHLYFYWYRQILGQKVEFLVSFYNNEISEKSEIFDDQFSVERPDGSNFTLKIRSTKLEDSAMYFCASSEQPPDTGELFFGEGSRLTVL.

Worth noting for this clonotype: This may be a read error, as it is one base from a much larger clone. This chain uses TRBV20-1 with TRBJ1-1, with TRBD1 identical over 7 bases. Trimming at V came to 1 base and at J to 7 bases, leaving 3 bases not matched to a gene. Germline-derived CDR1 and CDR2 are DFQATT and SNEGSKA (reference sequence). The CDR3 loop spans 12 amino acids. The CDR3 nucleotides read TGCAGTGCTAGAGCCAGGGACAGTGAAGCTTTCTTT. Its protein product is CSARARDSEAFF.

This clonotype was seen repeatedly, ten times or more. The DNA of the CDR3 is TGCAGCGTTGAAGGCGGAACTAGCACAGATACGCAGTATTTT. Protein product: CSVEGGTSTDTQYF. V usage is TRBV29-1 and J usage is TRBJ2-3, with no clear D. Germline-derived CDR1 and CDR2 are SQVTM and ANQGSEA. V was clipped by 1 base and J by 0 bases, with 8 bases between them. The CDR3 spans 14 residues.

The V and J genes are TRBV18 and TRBJ2-3; D might be TRBD2 (5 bases). Deletions cut 2 bases from V and 6 bases from J, with 24 bases between. From germline, CDR1 is KGHSH and CDR2 LQKENI. The CDR3 has 18 residues. The CDR3: CASSPSLSDLRPGDTQYF. The CDR3 DNA follows: TGTGCCAGCTCACCATCCCTCTCGGACCTACGCCCGGGGGATACGCAGTATTTT.

This clonotype was observed at least ten times. The V and J genes are TRBV27 and TRBJ2-3; D perhaps matches TRBD2 (5 bases). The CDR3 runs 16 residues. Between the trimmed V and J ends, which lost 5 bases and 4 bases, there was a span of 19 bases. Germline lookup yields CDR1 MNHEY and CDR2 SMNVEV (reference sequence). The CDR3 DNA follows: TGTGCCAGCAGTCCAAGCCCGGACGAGAGGGCAGATACGCAGTATTTT. Protein sequence: CASSPSPDERADTQYF.

In this sample, this clonotype turned up many times. The chain has TRBV2 and TRBJ2-3, with TRBD2 matching over 8 bases. The germline CDR1 and CDR2 sequences are SNHLY and FYNNEI. This CDR3 spans 16 amino acids. V shed 7 bases and J 1 base; nucleotides not matched to a gene: 10. The CDR3 region is CASTRRETSGTDTQYF. As DNA, the CDR3 is TGTGCCAGCACCCGACGCGAGACTAGCGGCACAGATACGCAGTATTTT.

This clonotype was counted at least ten times. This sequence joins TRBV2 and TRBJ1-1, with D maybe TRBD1 (5 bases). This CDR3 spans 12 amino acids. V shed 6 bases and J shed 11 bases, with 16 bases lying between them. In germline, CDR1 is SNHLY, CDR2 FYNNEI. This CDR3 is CASRGVTGKAFF. As DNA, the CDR3 is TGTGCCAGCAGGGGAGTTACAGGAAAGGCTTTCTTT.

The chain links TRBV6-1 to TRBJ2-2; tentative D call: TRBD1 (6 bases). V was pared by 5 bases and J by 4 bases, with 11 bases between. The CDR3 consists of 14 residues. CDR1 is MNHNS, CDR2 SASEGT, per germline. CDR3 in DNA: TGTGCCAGCAGTAAGGGGGTCTCCACCGGGGAGCTGTTTTTT. Its protein product is CASSKGVSTGELFF.

Only one count was recorded for this clonotype. With a much larger clone just one base away, this may be a read error. The genes are TRBV2 and TRBJ2-1; possibly TRBD1 for D (6 bases). In germline, CDR1 is SNHLY, CDR2 FYNNEI. The ends were cut back, 6 bases at V and 6 bases at J, with 15 bases in the middle. CDR3 size: 14 residues. The CDR3 reads CASSPSRGRNEQFF. The CDR3 DNA is TGTGCCAGCAGCCCTAGCAGGGGCCGCAATGAGCAGTTCTTC.

This clonotype appeared a few times. This chain connects TRBV6-2 or TRBV6-3 to TRBJ2-1; perhaps TRBD1 as D (5 bases). Germline lookup yields CDR1 MNHEY and CDR2 SVGEGT. The CDR3 covers 12 residues. V lost 5 bases and J 10 bases, leaving 12 bases between the germline ends. The CDR3 loop reads CASSGRVWEQFF. CDR3 nucleotide sequence: TGTGCCAGCAGTGGCAGGGTTTGGGAGCAGTTCTTC.

This clonotype was detected many times. The chain recombines TRBV12-3 or TRBV12-4 with TRBJ2-3; D remains ambiguous. The CDR3 consists of 14 residues. V was cut by 3 bases and J by 2 bases, with 9 bases left in between. The CDR3 DNA follows: TGTGCCAGCAGTTTGGTTAGGGTCACAGATACGCAGTATTTT. It encodes CASSLVRVTDTQYF.

The sample holds many counts of this clonotype. The chain joins TRBV29-1 to TRBJ2-3; 9 nucleotides match TRBD1. CDR1 SQVTM and CDR2 ANQGSEA come from the germline V gene. The CDR3 is made up of 13 amino acids. V lost 5 bases to trimming and J lost 3 bases; unmatched junction nucleotides: 3. The CDR3 sequence: CSVRGQGTDTQYF. DNA of the CDR3: TGCAGCGTTAGAGGACAGGGGACAGATACGCAGTATTTT.